A selection of T cell receptor beta chains follows, all from one sample in a study of blood T cell repertoires in COVID-19. Assay: immunoSEQ multiplex PCR; the TCRdb copy retains only in-frame clones and omits some. The sample has around 81,000 clones; roughly 88% are singletons. The sample was peripheral blood. The receptor set was obtained from a man between 65 and 85 years old with acute or convalescent COVID-19. CDR3s include the opening cysteine and the closing phenylalanine or tryptophan. The D gene is left open where the match is weak. The listing skips clone size in some rows; elsewhere it reads once, few, many or a size class.

TRBV7-3	-	TRBJ1-6	-	15	TGTGCCAGCAGCAGAGACAGGAACTATAATTCACCCCTCCACTTT	CASSRDRNYNSPLHF
TRBV5-6	-	TRBJ1-3	few	17	TGTGCCAGCAGCCGGAGACAGGATTATAGCTCTGGAAACACCATATATTTT	CASSRRQDYSSGNTIYF
TRBV7-9	TRBD2	TRBJ2-1	-	15	TGTGCCAGCAGCCCCGGGGGGGCGTCCTACAATGAGCAGTTCTTC	CASSPGGASYNEQFF
TRBV4-3	TRBD1	TRBJ1-2	-	13	TGCGCCAGCAGCCAGGCGACAGGGGAAGGCTACACCTTC	CASSQATGEGYTF
TRBV20-1	TRBD2	TRBJ2-1	once	18	TGCAGTGCTAGTGGTGCACTCAGGACTAGCGGATCTCTCAATGAGCAGTTCTTC	CSASGALRTSGSLNEQFF
TRBV28	-	TRBJ1-2	-	14	TGTGCCAGCAGTTTGGGGCAGGGGAACTATGGCTACACCTTC	CASSLGQGNYGYTF
TRBV5-1	TRBD2	TRBJ2-1	-	15	TGCGCCAGCAGCATCGGACTAGCCGATTACAATGAGCAGTTCTTC	CASSIGLADYNEQFF
TRBV30	-	TRBJ1-1	-	15	TGTGCCTGGAGGGCGCGTCCCGGGGGGTACACTGAAGCTTTCTTT	CAWRARPGGYTEAFF
TRBV6-6	-	TRBJ1-5	once	13	TGTGCCAGCAACTCCGGGGGCAATCAGCCCCAGCATTTT	CASNSGGNQPQHF
TRBV7-2	TRBD1	TRBJ1-1	-	15	TGTGCCAGCAGCAAAGAACAGGGGGCGCGGACTGAAGCTTTCTTT	CASSKEQGARTEAFF
TRBV2	TRBD2	TRBJ2-7	once	15	TGTGCCAGCAGTTTAACTAGCGGGAGGGCCTACGAGCAGTACTTC	CASSLTSGRAYEQYF
TRBV4-3	-	TRBJ2-3	-	14	TGCGCCAGCAGCCCCGGTGAAGGCACAGATACGCAGTATTTT	CASSPGEGTDTQYF